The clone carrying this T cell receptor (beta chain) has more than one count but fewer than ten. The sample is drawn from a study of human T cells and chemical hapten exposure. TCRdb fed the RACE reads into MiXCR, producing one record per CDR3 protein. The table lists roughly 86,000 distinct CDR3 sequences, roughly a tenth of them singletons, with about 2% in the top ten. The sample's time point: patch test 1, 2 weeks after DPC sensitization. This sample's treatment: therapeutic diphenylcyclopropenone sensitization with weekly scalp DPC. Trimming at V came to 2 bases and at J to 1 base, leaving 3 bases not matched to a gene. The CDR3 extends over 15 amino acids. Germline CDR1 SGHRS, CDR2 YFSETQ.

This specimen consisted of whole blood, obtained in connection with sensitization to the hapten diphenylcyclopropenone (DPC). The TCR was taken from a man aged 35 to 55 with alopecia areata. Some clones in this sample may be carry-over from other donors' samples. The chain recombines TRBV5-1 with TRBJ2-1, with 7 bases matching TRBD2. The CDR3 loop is CASSLAGTSYNEQFF. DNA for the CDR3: TGCGCCAGCAGCTTAGCGGGAACGTCCTACAATGAGCAGTTCTTC.